The 24 T cell receptor beta chains given below trace back to one sample, sequenced in a study of identical twins. TCRdb analysed the 5' RACE reads with MiXCR anew, one entry per CDR3 protein. The repertoire has about 790,000 distinct CDR3 sequences, 15% to 20% of them found once; the top ten carry around 14%. The data also belong to a second study, concerning T cells expressing NK-cell markers.

Material for sequencing was PBMCs. The receptors derive from a young woman in good health.

The chain uses TRBV7-6 and TRBJ2-3, with 9 positions matching TRBD1. Trimming cost V 1 base and J 5 bases; bases outside gene matches: 7. CDR3 length: 16 amino acids. The germline CDR1 and CDR2 sequences are SGHVS and FNYEAQ. The CDR3 nucleotides read TGTGCCAGCAGCTTAGGCGGGACAGGGCTGGAAGATACGCAGTATTTT. Translation gives CASSLGGTGLEDTQYF.

This clonotype was seen a handful of times. The chain couples TRBV10-3 to TRBJ1-5; 8 bases fit TRBD1. The CDR3 contains 13 residues. The germline CDR1 and CDR2 sequences are ENHRY and SYGVKD. V was pared by 1 base and J by 12 bases, with 5 bases of the junction left unmatched. Here the CDR3 reads CAISELQGVGQHF. As DNA, the CDR3 is TGTGCCATCAGTGAGTTACAGGGGGTCGGCCAGCATTTT.

This clonotype was observed a handful of times. V usage is TRBV12-3 or TRBV12-4 and J usage is TRBJ1-2; no reliable D call. The CDR3 spans 13 residues. Trimming removed 1 base at V and 4 bases at J, with 7 bases between. DNA for the CDR3: TGTGCCAGCAGTTTAGGGGCGCCCTATGGCTACACCTTC. Protein product: CASSLGAPYGYTF.

The V call is TRBV7-2, the J call TRBJ1-5, with D possibly matching TRBD1 (6 bases). CDR1 and CDR2 (germline): SGHTA, FQGNSA. V lost 5 bases and J lost 7, with 18 bases in between. CDR3 length: 15 amino acids. Here the CDR3 reads CASSRLRQQGQPQHF. The CDR3 DNA reads as TGTGCCAGCAGCAGATTACGACAACAGGGACAGCCCCAGCATTTT.

This clonotype was picked up a small number of times. The J gene is TRBJ2-7, the V gene TRBV5-1; TRBD1 might be the D (6 bases). The CDR3 is 15 amino acids. V lost 0 bases and J 3 bases, leaving 13 bases between the germline ends. The germline CDR1 and CDR2 sequences are SGHRS and YFSETQ. The CDR3: CASSLVVGGLYEQYF. The CDR3 DNA reads TGCGCCAGCAGCTTGGTTGTAGGGGGTCTCTACGAGCAGTACTTC.

V is TRBV7-9 and J is TRBJ2-5, with 11 positions matching TRBD2. The germline V gene has CDR1 SEHNR and CDR2 FQNEAQ (reference sequence). The ends lost 6 bases at V and 2 bases at J; junction bases unmatched: 8. This CDR3 region has 16 residues. Here the CDR3 reads CASRERLAGLQETQYF. The CDR3 DNA reads as TGTGCCAGCAGGGAAAGACTAGCGGGATTACAAGAGACCCAGTACTTC.

CDR3 region: CSASGAFNEKLFF. Here the CDR3 DNA reads TGCAGTGCTAGTGGGGCCTTTAATGAAAAACTGTTTTTT. The rearrangement joins TRBV20-1 to TRBJ1-4, with a weak D call TRBD1 (5 bases). Trimming pared 3 bases from V and 4 bases from J, leaving 9 bases between. Germline assignment: CDR1 DFQATT and CDR2 SNEGSKA (reference sequence). The CDR3 is 13 residues long.

The rearrangement links TRBV12-3 or TRBV12-4 to TRBJ2-2, with TRBD2 matching over 12 bases. This CDR3 has 16 amino acids. V was clipped by 6 bases and J by 8 bases; unmatched bases: 10. The DNA for the CDR3 is TGTGCCAGCAGACCCTCTAGCGGGGGGGCATTTGGGGAGCTGTTTTTT. It encodes CASRPSSGGAFGELFF.

The V and J genes are TRBV6-1 and TRBJ2-7; D unclear. Trimming removed 7 bases from V and 1 base from J, with 14 bases in between. Germline CDR1 is MNHNS and CDR2 is SASEGT. The CDR3 sequence is 14 residues long. CDR3 region: CASTPVGSSYEQYF. DNA for the CDR3: TGTGCCAGCACCCCCGTGGGCTCATCCTACGAGCAGTACTTC.

This clonotype was observed a few times. The rearrangement uses TRBV20-1 and TRBJ2-2, with 9 bases that match TRBD2. V shed 1 base, J shed 6 bases, and the junction held 6 bases outside the gene matches. Germline CDR1 and CDR2: DFQATT and SNEGSKA (reference sequence). This CDR3 is built from 15 residues. CDR3 DNA: TGCAGTGCTAGAGTACTAGCGGGTCCCCCCGGGGAGCTGTTTTTT. Its translation: CSARVLAGPPGELFF.

The chain joins TRBV9 to TRBJ2-1; 7 bases are shared with TRBD2. Per the germline V gene, CDR1 is SGDLS and CDR2 is YYNGEE. CDR3 length equals 16 residues. Trimming removed 0 bases from V and 7 bases from J; junction bases left unmatched: 10. The CDR3 region is CASSVGGGEGANEQFF. The CDR3 nucleotides are TGTGCCAGCAGCGTAGGTGGGGGGGAGGGAGCTAATGAGCAGTTCTTC.

The J gene is TRBJ2-5, the V gene TRBV7-9; no definite D call. CDR1 and CDR2 from the germline V gene are SEHNR and FQNEAQ (reference sequence). The CDR3 extends over 14 amino acids. V lost 5 bases and J 0 bases, leaving 10 bases between the germline ends. The CDR3 nucleotides read TGTGCCAGCAGCGTTCAAGCTAACCAAGAGACCCAGTACTTC. Amino acids: CASSVQANQETQYF.

There are a few counts of this clonotype. The V and J genes are TRBV18 and TRBJ2-7; 7 bases are a match to TRBD1. CDR3 length: 16 amino acids. The V gene end was trimmed by 2 bases and the J gene end by 1 base; junction bases not matched to a gene: 8. Germline V CDR1 and CDR2: KGHSH, LQKENI. DNA for the CDR3: TGTGCCAGCTCACCAATACAGGGGATGCAATCCTACGAGCAGTACTTC. It codes for CASSPIQGMQSYEQYF.

The rearrangement links TRBV5-4 to TRBJ2-2; D is tentatively TRBD1 or TRBD2 (7 bases each). Trimming pared 3 bases from V and 0 bases from J, leaving 12 bases between. The germline CDR1 and CDR2 sequences are SGHNT and YYREEE (reference sequence). This CDR3 is built from 16 residues. CDR3 amino acids: CASSWSGTANTGELFF. The CDR3 coding sequence is TGTGCCAGCAGCTGGAGCGGGACAGCGAACACCGGGGAGCTGTTTTTT.

This clonotype was observed a handful of times. DNA of the CDR3: TGTGCCACCAGCAGAGATCGTGGGACTAGCGGGGATTACAATGAGCAGTTCTTC. It specifies CATSRDRGTSGDYNEQFF. The chain employs TRBV15 and TRBJ2-1, with TRBD2 matching over 13 bases. Germline assignment: CDR1 LNHNV and CDR2 YYDKDF (reference sequence). The length of the CDR3 is 18 residues. After removal of 0 bases from V and 4 bases from J, the junction contained 6 bases not matched to a gene.

CDR3 coding DNA: TGTGCCAGCAGTAAGAGCCGTTCACCCCTCCACTTT. This sequence encodes CASSKSRSPLHF. The J gene is TRBJ1-6, the V gene TRBV6-5; D is ambiguous. V was pared by 5 bases and J by 9 bases, with 8 bases between. The CDR3 covers 12 residues. Germline CDR1 and CDR2: MNHEY and SVGAGI.

This clonotype showed up just a few times. V is TRBV6-1 and J is TRBJ2-3, with 11 bases identical to TRBD2. The CDR3 contains 17 residues. V was pared by 2 bases and J by 3 bases, with 7 bases of the junction left unmatched. CDR1 and CDR2 (germline): MNHNS, SASEGT. CDR3: CASSELLAGGTTDTQYF. CDR3 nucleotide sequence: TGTGCCAGCAGTGAACTCTTAGCGGGGGGGACTACAGATACGCAGTATTTT.

This chain links TRBV4-3 with TRBJ2-1; D is perhaps TRBD1 (7 bases). With 3 bases removed from V and 8 bases from J, the gap between germline ends came to 17 bases. Germline CDR1 reads LGHNA; CDR2 reads YSLEER. The CDR3 loop spans 15 amino acids. The CDR3 loop reads CASSQATGRLHEQFF. CDR3 nucleotide sequence: TGCGCCAGCAGCCAGGCGACAGGGAGGCTCCATGAGCAGTTCTTC.

V and J are TRBV12-3 or TRBV12-4 and TRBJ2-5, with a tentative D call TRBD2 (5 bases). With 5 bases removed from V and 4 bases from J, the gap between germline ends came to 14 bases. The CDR3 consists of 14 residues. CDR3 bases: TGTGCCAGCAGTAACACCAGCGGACCAGAGACCCAGTACTTC. Encoded protein: CASSNTSGPETQYF.

This sequence joins TRBV12-3 or TRBV12-4 and TRBJ2-5; 9 bases match TRBD1. The CDR3 has 14 residues. With 4 bases clipped from V and 6 bases from J, the junction kept 6 bases outside the gene matches. The CDR3 reads CASSSTDRGKTQYF. The CDR3 DNA follows: TGTGCCAGCAGTTCAACGGACAGGGGAAAGACCCAGTACTTC.

This clonotype was detected only a few times. This chain joins TRBV15 and TRBJ1-5; 9 positions agree with TRBD1. Looked up from germline, CDR1 is LNHNV and CDR2 is YYDKDF (reference sequence). The CDR3 has 16 amino acids. After removal of 5 bases from V and 8 bases from J, the junction contained 13 bases not matched to a gene. CDR3: CATSFKRDRVGEPQHF. The CDR3 DNA reads TGTGCCACCAGCTTTAAACGGGACAGGGTGGGAGAGCCCCAGCATTTT.

This clonotype has only a few counts. The chain is built from TRBV12-3 or TRBV12-4 and TRBJ2-1; D remains unclear. Trimming shortened V by 3 bases and J by 0 bases, and 9 bases separated the two germline ends. This CDR3 spans 15 amino acids. The CDR3 here is CASSFQSGSYNEQFF. CDR3 in DNA: TGTGCCAGCAGTTTTCAAAGTGGCTCCTACAATGAGCAGTTCTTC.

The rearrangement joins TRBV5-1 to TRBJ1-2, with D perhaps TRBD1 (5 bases). This CDR3 has 13 residues. Germline V gene sequence: CDR1 SGHRS, CDR2 YFSETQ. The V end lost 0 bases, the J end lost 7 bases, and 10 bases lay between the germline ends. The CDR3 loop reads CASSLGGDSGYTF. The DNA of the CDR3 is TGCGCCAGCAGCTTGGGGGGGGACTCTGGCTACACCTTC.

This clonotype appeared a few times. The chain links TRBV6-1 to TRBJ2-4; 9 bases align to TRBD1. Germline CDR1 MNHNS, CDR2 SASEGT. The CDR3 runs 14 residues. Germline trimming cut 7 bases from V and 6 bases from J; bases unmatched to any gene: 7. DNA of the CDR3: TGTGCCAGCACTACAGGGGGCTGGGGAAACATTCAGTACTTC. As protein: CASTTGGWGNIQYF.